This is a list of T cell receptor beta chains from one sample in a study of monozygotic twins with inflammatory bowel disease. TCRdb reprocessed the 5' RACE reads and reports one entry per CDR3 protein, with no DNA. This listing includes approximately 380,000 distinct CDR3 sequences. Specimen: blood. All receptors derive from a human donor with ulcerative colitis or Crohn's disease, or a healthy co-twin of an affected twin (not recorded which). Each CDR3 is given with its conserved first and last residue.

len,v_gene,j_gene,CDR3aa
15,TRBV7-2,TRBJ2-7,CASSTRDTTLYEQYF
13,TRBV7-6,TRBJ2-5,CASSLGGGKTQYF
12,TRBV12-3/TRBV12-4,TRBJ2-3,CVQGLEGTTQYF
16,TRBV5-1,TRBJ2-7,CASSILGTGGTDEQYF
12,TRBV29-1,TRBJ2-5,CSVGAAPETQYF
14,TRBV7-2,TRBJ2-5,CASSFNRGQETQYF
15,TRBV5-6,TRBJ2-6,CASSLRKSGANVLTF
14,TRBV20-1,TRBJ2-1,CSSRGAGVHNEQFF
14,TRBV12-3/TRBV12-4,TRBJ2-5,CASSFISSGETQYF
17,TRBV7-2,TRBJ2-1,CASSWGGGRGRGNEQFF
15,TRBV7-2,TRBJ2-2,CASSLLGGAAGELFF
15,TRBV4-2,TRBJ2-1,CASSQLHALSDEQFF
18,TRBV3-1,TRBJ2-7,CASSQDRGLAGGFLEQYF
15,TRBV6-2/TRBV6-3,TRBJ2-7,CASRAWTANESEQYF
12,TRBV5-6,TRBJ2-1,CASSLFSNEQFF
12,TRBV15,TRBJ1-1,CATSPREGSAFF
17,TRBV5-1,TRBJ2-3,CASSSSRDRVSTDTQYF
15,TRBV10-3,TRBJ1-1,CAISESPGVNTEAFF
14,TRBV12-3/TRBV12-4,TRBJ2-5,CASSTAGEQETQYF
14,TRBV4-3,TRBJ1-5,CASSQETGNQPQHF
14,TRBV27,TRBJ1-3,CASSPLSSGNTIYF
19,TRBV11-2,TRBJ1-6,CASSSSRDRRSSYNSPLHF
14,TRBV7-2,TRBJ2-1,CASSGQGVGDEQFF
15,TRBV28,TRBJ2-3,CASSTRLAWTDTQYF
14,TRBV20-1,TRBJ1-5,CSARDPDGNQPQHF
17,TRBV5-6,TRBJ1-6,CASSFRRGAAYNSPLHF
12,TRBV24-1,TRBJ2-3,CATSEQGYTQYF
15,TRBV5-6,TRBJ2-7,CASSLFVGGPYEQYF
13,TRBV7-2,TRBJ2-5,CASSNPYQETQYF
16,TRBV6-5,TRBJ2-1,CASSYPDRGGADEQFF
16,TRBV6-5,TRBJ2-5,CASSSSLVAWTETQYF
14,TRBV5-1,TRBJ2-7,CASSLSGGRDEQYF
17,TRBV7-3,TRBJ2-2,CASSPPASGGYTGELFF